These T cell receptor beta chains were read from a single sample in a study of response to subunit inactivated influenza vaccine. TCRdb redid the calling of the RT-PCR reads with MiXCR, one entry per CDR3 protein. The sample has under 950,000 distinct CDR3 sequences; about 20% are singletons. The source material was PBMCs from blood, sampled about 5 days after vaccination. These receptor sequences come from a man aged 45-60 years who received an inactivated influenza vaccine. The CDR3 runs from the conserved cysteine through the conserved F or W. A D gene is named only where the DNA matches it firmly. The listing skips clone size in some rows; elsewhere it reads once, few, many or a size class.

.,.,TRBJ2-7,TRBV28,TGTGCCAGTCTCGGGGACATTCCCGACTACGAGCAGTACTTC,CASLGDIPDYEQYF
TRBD2,once,TRBJ2-3,TRBV27,TGTGCCAGCAGCTCTAAAGCGGGGGGGCCGATCGATACGCAGTATTTT,CASSSKAGGPIDTQYF
.,few,TRBJ2-1,TRBV27,TGTGCCAGCAGCCCCGCCCCCACAGGGTACAATGAGCAGTTCTTC,CASSPAPTGYNEQFF
TRBD1,once,TRBJ2-1,TRBV6-1,TGTGCCAGCAGTCCGATGGACAGGGAGGATGAGCAGTTCTTC,CASSPMDREDEQFF
.,.,TRBJ2-5,TRBV5-1,TGCGCCAGCAGCGGACCTGAGGGGACCCAGTACTTC,CASSGPEGTQYF
.,.,TRBJ2-5,TRBV6-5,TGTGCCAGCAGTTACTCGTCAGGGGACCAGTACTTC,CASSYSSGDQYF
.,few,TRBJ2-1,TRBV9,TGTGCCAGCAGCCCCGACCCCGGAAACTACAATGAGCAGTTCTTC,CASSPDPGNYNEQFF
.,.,TRBJ2-2,TRBV5-5,TGTGCCAGCAGCCTCCTGTCAGGGAGACCCGGGGAGCTGTTTTTT,CASSLLSGRPGELFF
.,few,TRBJ2-3,TRBV7-9,TGTGCCAGCAGCTTCCAGGCAGAGACCACAGATACGCAGTATTTT,CASSFQAETTDTQYF
TRBD1,.,TRBJ2-5,TRBV2,TGTGCCAGCAGACCCAACAGGGGACAAGAGACCCAGTACTTC,CASRPNRGQETQYF
.,many,TRBJ2-1,TRBV6-6,TGTGCCAGCAGTTACCGGGGAATGGATGAGCAGTTCTTC,CASSYRGMDEQFF
.,few,TRBJ2-2,TRBV5-1,TGCGCCAGCAGCCCACGGACTGACGCCGGGACCGGGGAGCTGTTTTTT,CASSPRTDAGTGELFF
.,few,TRBJ1-1,TRBV29-1,TGCAGCGTTGCGGGGGGGCCTTACACTGAAGCTTTCTTT,CSVAGGPYTEAFF
TRBD2,.,TRBJ2-5,TRBV6-5,TGTGCCAGCAGTTTCCTAGCGGGAGGGCCGGAAGAGACCCAGTACTTC,CASSFLAGGPEETQYF
.,many,TRBJ2-2,TRBV4-2,TGTGCCAGCAGCCAAGTAAACGGTGGAGGGGGTAACACCGGGGAGCTGTTTTTT,CASSQVNGGGGNTGELFF
TRBD1,few,TRBJ1-4,TRBV27,TGTGCCAGCGCACCAGGACAGGGGGCGGAAAAACTGTTTTTT,CASAPGQGAEKLFF
.,.,TRBJ1-5,TRBV12-3/TRBV12-4,TGTGCCAGCAGTCCACTCATGGGCAGGGGTGATCAGCCCCAGCATTTT,CASSPLMGRGDQPQHF
TRBD1,few,TRBJ2-7,TRBV20-1,TGCAGTGCTTACGAGACAGGGGGAGGCTACGAGCAGTACTTC,CSAYETGGGYEQYF
.,many,TRBJ2-7,TRBV6-1,TGTGCCAGCAGCCCACGCCAGAGCTCCTACGAGCAGTACTTC,CASSPRQSSYEQYF
.,.,TRBJ2-1,TRBV13,TGTGCCAGCAGCTACGGACACCCGGGGAGGCGGAATGAGCAGTTCTTC,CASSYGHPGRRNEQFF
.,few,TRBJ2-1,TRBV6-1,TGTGCCAGCAGCCTCGACTGGGGGAGCAATGAGCAGTTCTTC,CASSLDWGSNEQFF
.,.,TRBJ1-5,TRBV6-2/TRBV6-3,TGTGCCAGCAGGAGGGGGCCCCAGCATTTT,CASRRGPQHF
TRBD2,.,TRBJ2-7,TRBV9,TGTGCCAGCAGCGTAGAAGCCAGCGGGATTTACGAGCAGTACTTC,CASSVEASGIYEQYF
TRBD2,.,TRBJ2-5,TRBV20-1,TGCAGTGCTTCGGGAGGGGTTCAAGAGACCCAGTACTTC,CSASGGVQETQYF
.,many,TRBJ1-5,TRBV4-2,TGTGCCAGCAGCCAAGGGGGATTTAATAGCAATCAGCCCCAGCATTTT,CASSQGGFNSNQPQHF
.,many,TRBJ2-5,TRBV12-3/TRBV12-4,TGTGCCAGCAGTCCGGACTTGCAAGAGACCCAGTACTTC,CASSPDLQETQYF
.,.,TRBJ2-5,TRBV20-1,TGCAGTGCTAGCCAGTTGGGGGCATTTGACTGGGAGACCCAGTACTTC,CSASQLGAFDWETQYF
TRBD1,few,TRBJ1-2,TRBV12-3/TRBV12-4,TGTGCCAGCAGCCTACAGGGGGCGCGCGGCTATGGCTACACCTTC,CASSLQGARGYGYTF
.,.,TRBJ2-5,TRBV27,TGTGCCAGCAGCTCCCTGGGACTTCGGGAGACCCAGTACTTC,CASSSLGLRETQYF
TRBD1,many,TRBJ2-1,TRBV7-3,TGTGCCAGCAGCCCGGGACAGGGGGTAGTTGATGAGCAGTTCTTC,CASSPGQGVVDEQFF
.,.,TRBJ1-4,TRBV2,TGTGCCAGCACCGTGACGGGTTTGAGGGTTGGTGAAAAACTGTTTTTT,CASTVTGLRVGEKLFF
TRBD1,.,TRBJ2-2,TRBV12-3/TRBV12-4,TGTGCCAGCAAGACAGGGTGGGAGAGTAACACCGGGGAGCTGTTTTTT,CASKTGWESNTGELFF
.,few,TRBJ2-7,TRBV12-5,TGTGCTAGTGGTTTGGAGACGGGACATCTCTCCTACGAGCAGTACTTC,CASGLETGHLSYEQYF
.,few,TRBJ2-7,TRBV20-1,TGCAGTGCTAAGGCCCGGGGGAGGCAATACGAGCAGTACTTC,CSAKARGRQYEQYF
TRBD2,few,TRBJ2-7,TRBV24-1,TGTGCCACCAGTGATTACAGGACTAGCGGGGAGCAGTACTTC,CATSDYRTSGEQYF
.,few,TRBJ1-2,TRBV5-1,TGCGCCAGCAGCTTGGGGAGAGATAACTATGGCTACACCTTC,CASSLGRDNYGYTF
TRBD1,few,TRBJ2-5,TRBV7-9,TGTGCCAGCAGCGGGTACCGGGACAGGGCTCCGGGGGACTTC,CASSGYRDRAPGDF
.,.,TRBJ2-2,TRBV20-1,TGCAGTGCTACCCGAGGCGGGGGCGGGGCCGGGGAGCTGTTTTTT,CSATRGGGGAGELFF
TRBD2,many,TRBJ2-7,TRBV20-1,TGCAGTGCTAGTGGGACTAGCGGGGGGTTCGAGCAGTACTTC,CSASGTSGGFEQYF
.,few,TRBJ2-5,TRBV29-1,TGCAGCGTTGCCCCCAACAAACAAGAGACCCAGTACTTC,CSVAPNKQETQYF
.,.,TRBJ2-7,TRBV5-1,TGCGCCAGCAGCTTGGGATGGGGAGATGGGGAGCAGTACTTC,CASSLGWGDGEQYF
TRBD1,.,TRBJ2-7,TRBV9,TGTGCCAGCACACCCGAGGGGACAGGGGGCTACGAGCAGTACTTC,CASTPEGTGGYEQYF
.,.,TRBJ2-7,TRBV5-6,TGTGCCAGCAGCCTGATGACAGACACCGCATCCTACGAGCAGTACTTC,CASSLMTDTASYEQYF
.,many,TRBJ2-3,TRBV12-3/TRBV12-4,TGTGCCAGCAGCCCCGGGTCGGCAGGGGCTTCAGATACGCAGTATTTT,CASSPGSAGASDTQYF
TRBD2,few,TRBJ2-4,TRBV4-3,TGCGCCAGCAGCCAAGATCTGGCTAGCGGGGGATTAGCGGGCAAAAACATTCAGTACTTC,CASSQDLASGGLAGKNIQYF
.,few,TRBJ2-6,TRBV4-1,TGCGCCAGCAGCCCTGTAGGGTCTGGGGCCAACGTCCTGACTTTC,CASSPVGSGANVLTF
TRBD1,few,TRBJ1-1,TRBV5-1,TGCGCCAGCAGCACCGGACAGGGAGAGGTCGCTGAAGCTTTCTTT,CASSTGQGEVAEAFF
.,.,TRBJ2-7,TRBV27,TGTGCCAGCAGTTTATCCGGGCCAGCCTACGAGCAGTACTTC,CASSLSGPAYEQYF
.,few,TRBJ2-6,TRBV28,TGTGCCAGCAGGCGACCCGGGACGGATCTCTTGGGGGCCAACGTCCTGACTTTC,CASRRPGTDLLGANVLTF
.,.,TRBJ1-1,TRBV18,TGTGCCAGCCAGGGGACCCAGAACACTGAAGCTTTCTTT,CASQGTQNTEAFF